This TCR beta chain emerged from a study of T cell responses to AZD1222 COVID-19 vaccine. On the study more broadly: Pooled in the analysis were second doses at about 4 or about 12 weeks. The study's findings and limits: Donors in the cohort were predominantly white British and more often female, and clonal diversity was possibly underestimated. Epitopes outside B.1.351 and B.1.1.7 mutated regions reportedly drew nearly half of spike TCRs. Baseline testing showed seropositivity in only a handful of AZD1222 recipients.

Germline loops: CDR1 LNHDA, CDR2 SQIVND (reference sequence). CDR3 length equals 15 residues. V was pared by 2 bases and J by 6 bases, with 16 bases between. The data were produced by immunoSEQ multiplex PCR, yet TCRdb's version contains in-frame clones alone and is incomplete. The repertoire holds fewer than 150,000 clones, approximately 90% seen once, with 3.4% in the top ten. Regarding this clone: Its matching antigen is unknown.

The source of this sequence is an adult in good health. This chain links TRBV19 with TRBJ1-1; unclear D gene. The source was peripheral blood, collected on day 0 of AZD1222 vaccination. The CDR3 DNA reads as TGTGCCAGTAGTATACGTAGCGCGGTTAAGTCTGAAGCTTTCTTT. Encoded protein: CASSIRSAVKSEAFF.